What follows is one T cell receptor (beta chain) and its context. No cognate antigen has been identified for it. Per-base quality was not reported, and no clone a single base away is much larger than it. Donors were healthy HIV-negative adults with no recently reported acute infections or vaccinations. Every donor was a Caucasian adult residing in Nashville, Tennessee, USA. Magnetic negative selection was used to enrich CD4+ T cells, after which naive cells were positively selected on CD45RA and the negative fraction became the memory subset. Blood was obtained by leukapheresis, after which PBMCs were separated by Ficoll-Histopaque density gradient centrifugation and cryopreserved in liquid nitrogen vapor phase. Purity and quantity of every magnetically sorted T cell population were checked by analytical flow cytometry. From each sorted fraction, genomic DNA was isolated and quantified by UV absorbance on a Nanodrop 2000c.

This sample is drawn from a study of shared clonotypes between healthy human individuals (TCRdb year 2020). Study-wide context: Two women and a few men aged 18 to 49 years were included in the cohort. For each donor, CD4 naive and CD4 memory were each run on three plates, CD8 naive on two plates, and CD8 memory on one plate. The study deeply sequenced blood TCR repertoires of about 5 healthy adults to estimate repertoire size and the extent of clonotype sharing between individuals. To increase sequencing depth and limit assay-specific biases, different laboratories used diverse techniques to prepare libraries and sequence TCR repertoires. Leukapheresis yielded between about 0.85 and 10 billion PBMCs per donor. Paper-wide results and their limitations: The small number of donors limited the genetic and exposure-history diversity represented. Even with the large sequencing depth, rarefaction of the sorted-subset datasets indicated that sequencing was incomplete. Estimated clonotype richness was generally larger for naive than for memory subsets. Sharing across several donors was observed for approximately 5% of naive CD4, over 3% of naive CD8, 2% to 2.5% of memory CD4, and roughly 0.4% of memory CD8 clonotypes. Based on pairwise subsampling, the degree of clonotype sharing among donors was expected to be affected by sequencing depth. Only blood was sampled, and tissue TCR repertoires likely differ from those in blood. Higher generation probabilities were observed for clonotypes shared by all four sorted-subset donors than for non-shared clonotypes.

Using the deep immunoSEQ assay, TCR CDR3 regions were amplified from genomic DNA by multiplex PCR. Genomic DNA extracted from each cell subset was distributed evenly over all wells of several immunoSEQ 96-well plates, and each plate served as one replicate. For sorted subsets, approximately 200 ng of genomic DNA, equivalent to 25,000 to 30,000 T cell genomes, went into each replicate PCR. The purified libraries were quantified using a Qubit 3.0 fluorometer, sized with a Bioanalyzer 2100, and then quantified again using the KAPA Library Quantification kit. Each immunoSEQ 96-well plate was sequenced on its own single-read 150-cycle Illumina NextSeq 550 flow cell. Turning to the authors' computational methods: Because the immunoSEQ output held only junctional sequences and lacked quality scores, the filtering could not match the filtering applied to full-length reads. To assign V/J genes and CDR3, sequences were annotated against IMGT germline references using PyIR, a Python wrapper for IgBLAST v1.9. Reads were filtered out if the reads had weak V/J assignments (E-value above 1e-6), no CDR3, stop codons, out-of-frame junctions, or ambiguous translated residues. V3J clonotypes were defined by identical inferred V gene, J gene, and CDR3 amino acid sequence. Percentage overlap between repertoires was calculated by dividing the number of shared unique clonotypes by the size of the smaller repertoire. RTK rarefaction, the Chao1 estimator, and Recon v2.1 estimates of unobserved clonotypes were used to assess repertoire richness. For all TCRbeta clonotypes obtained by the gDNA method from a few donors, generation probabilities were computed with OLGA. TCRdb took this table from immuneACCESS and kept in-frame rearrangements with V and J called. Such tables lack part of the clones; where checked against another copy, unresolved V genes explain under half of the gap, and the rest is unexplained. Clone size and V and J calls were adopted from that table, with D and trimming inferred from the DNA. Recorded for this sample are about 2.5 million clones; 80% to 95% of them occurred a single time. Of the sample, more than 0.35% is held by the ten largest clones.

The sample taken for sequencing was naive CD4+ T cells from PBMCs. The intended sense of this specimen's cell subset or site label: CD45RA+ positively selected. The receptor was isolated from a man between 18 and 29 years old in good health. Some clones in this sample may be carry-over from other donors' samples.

CDR3 sequence: CASSLGVVQETQYF. In nucleotides, the sequence is TGTGCCAGCAGCTTAGGCGTGGTACAAGAGACCCAGTACTTC. Recombination joined TRBV7-2 with TRBJ2-5; no D gene can be assigned with confidence. Reading the germline V gene gives CDR1 SGHTA and CDR2 FQGNSA. V sheds 1 base and J sheds 2 bases, leaving 8 bases between their ends. The CDR3 measures 14 amino acids from cysteine to phenylalanine. Only the CDR3 DNA stays, 42 bases, in frame from base 1.